A selection of T cell receptor beta chains follows, all from one sample in a study of T cells in localized non-small cell lung cancer. Assay used: immunoSEQ multiplex PCR; TCRdb lists only in-frame clones, some missing. The table records over a thousand clones, 35% to 40% of them present only once. The sample here was lung tumor tissue, taken before any cancer treatment. The receptor source for this set is a male donor aged 60 or over with stage II squamous cell lung carcinoma. Each CDR3 is given with its conserved first and last residue. A D gene is named only where the DNA matches it firmly. Clone sizes are given selectively: once, few, many, or a class where the clone is expanded.

-	TRBJ1-2	TRBV6-8	-	16	TGTGCCAGCAAGTCCCATACTGCAGGGATCGTCTATGGCTACACCTTC	CASKSHTAGIVYGYTF
-	TRBJ2-5	TRBV6-8	-	13	TGTGCCGCCAGGGGCTTCGCATCAGAGACCCAGTACTTC	CAARGFASETQYF
TRBD2	TRBJ2-3	TRBV30	-	13	TGTGCCTGGGAACTAGCGGGAGCAGATACGCAGTATTTT	CAWELAGADTQYF
-	TRBJ1-1	TRBV18	-	14	TGTGCCAGCTCACCACAGGAGGCGGACACTGAAGCTTTCTTT	CASSPQEADTEAFF
TRBD1	TRBJ1-1	TRBV6-8	few	15	TGTGCCAGCAGGTATACAGGGGAACTGAACACTGAAGCTTTCTTT	CASRYTGELNTEAFF
-	TRBJ1-1	TRBV6-8	-	15	TGTGCCAGCTTCCAAATGCTGGGGACGAACACTGAAGCTTTCTTT	CASFQMLGTNTEAFF
-	TRBJ1-3	TRBV12-2	-	14	TGTGCATCGTGGGGACCGCCAACTGGAAACACCATATATTTT	CASWGPPTGNTIYF
TRBD2	TRBJ2-7	TRBV6-8	-	16	TGTGCCAGCAGTTCCCCTCTTAGCGGGACCTTTTACGAGCAGTACTTC	CASSSPLSGTFYEQYF
-	TRBJ1-5	TRBV12-5	-	19	TGTGCTAGTGGTTTGGCCGACGGCGGGGAAGGGAAGGGCAATCAGCCCCAGCATTTT	CASGLADGGEGKGNQPQHF
TRBD2	TRBJ2-1	TRBV30	-	16	TGTGCCTGGAGTCCATATAGACTAGCGATTCCTAATGAGCAGTTCTTC	CAWSPYRLAIPNEQFF
-	TRBJ1-1	TRBV6-8	few	13	TGTGCCAGCAGACCCAGGGGTGGAACTGAAGCTTTCTTT	CASRPRGGTEAFF
TRBD1	TRBJ1-1	TRBV18	-	14	TGTGCCAGCTCACCTCAGACAGGGAGCACTGAAGCTTTCTTT	CASSPQTGSTEAFF
-	TRBJ1-1	TRBV14	-	17	TGTGCCAGCAGCCTTACGGGACACCCCCTGTCGGCGTTTGCAGCTTTCTTT	CASSLTGHPLSAFAAFF
-	TRBJ2-5	TRBV6-8	few	14	TGTGCCAGCAGCGGAAACAGGGCGGGGAAGACCCAGTACTTC	CASSGNRAGKTQYF
-	TRBJ1-1	TRBV30	-	12	TGTGCCTGGGACCCTGGGAGGGCTGAAGCTTTCTTT	CAWDPGRAEAFF
-	TRBJ2-3	TRBV11-3	-	15	TGTGCCAGCAGCTCTTGGGGGCCTTCGGGATATACGCAGTATTTT	CASSSWGPSGYTQYF
-	TRBJ1-6	TRBV6-8	-	15	TGTGCCAGCAGTTACTCGGTACTTACCAATTCACCCCTCCACTTT	CASSYSVLTNSPLHF
-	TRBJ2-6	TRBV9	few	16	TGTGCCAGCAGCCCACATAACAGGGCTGGGGCCAACGTCCTGACTTTC	CASSPHNRAGANVLTF
TRBD1	TRBJ1-2	TRBV18	-	15	TGTGCCAGCTCACCACAGGGACAGGGGAACTATGGCTACACCTTC	CASSPQGQGNYGYTF
-	TRBJ2-7	TRBV19	-	14	TGTGCCAGTAGTACCAGCCCCCTGTCCTACGAGCAGTACTTC	CASSTSPLSYEQYF
-	TRBJ2-7	TRBV9	medium-sized	15	TGTGCCAGCAGCGCTACACTGACAGGTTCCTACGAGCAGTACTTC	CASSATLTGSYEQYF
TRBD1	TRBJ1-2	TRBV18	-	14	TGTGCCAGCTCAGAGACGGGACAGGACTATGGCTACACCTTC	CASSETGQDYGYTF
-	TRBJ2-4	TRBV18	few	19	TGTGCCAGCTCACGCCTTAGCAGTCCCGGGACACTAGCCAAAAACATTCAGTACTTC	CASSRLSSPGTLAKNIQYF
-	TRBJ1-2	TRBV6-1	-	14	TGTGCCAGCAGTGAAGGGAGGATGAGCTATGGCTACACCTTC	CASSEGRMSYGYTF
-	TRBJ1-5	TRBV28	-	14	TGTGCCAGCAGTTTACCCTCCCCCAATCAGCCCCAGCATTTT	CASSLPSPNQPQHF
-	TRBJ2-7	TRBV14	-	15	TGTGCCAGCAGCCGGGCCGGGCGCAGCATCTACGAGCAGTACTTC	CASSRAGRSIYEQYF
-	TRBJ2-2	TRBV18	-	15	TGTGCCAGCTCACCACAGGGGGCGAACACCGGGGAGCTGTTTTTT	CASSPQGANTGELFF
-	TRBJ2-1	TRBV15	-	15	TGTGCCACCAGCAGAGATCCGGCTAGCGACCATGAGCAGTTCTTC	CATSRDPASDHEQFF
TRBD1	TRBJ1-2	TRBV29-1	-	15	TGCAGCGTTGACTCCCCCGGACAGGGGACCTATGGCTACACCTTC	CSVDSPGQGTYGYTF
-	TRBJ1-1	TRBV19	-	12	TGTGCCAGTAGTATAGGGGCGGGTGAAGCTTTCTTT	CASSIGAGEAFF
-	TRBJ1-4	TRBV18	-	14	TGTGCCAGCTCACCACCCGGCTCTAATGAAAAACTGTTTTTT	CASSPPGSNEKLFF
-	TRBJ2-2	TRBV11-3	medium-sized	14	TGTGCCAGCAGCTTAAAACGATCGGGCGGGGAGCTGTTTTTT	CASSLKRSGGELFF
-	TRBJ1-3	TRBV11-3	few	15	TGTGCCAGCAGCGCCACAGACACCTCTGGAAACACCATATATTTT	CASSATDTSGNTIYF
TRBD2	TRBJ2-5	TRBV11-3	medium-sized	15	TGTGCCAGCAGCTTTGGGACTAGCTTTGGGGAGACCCAGTACTTC	CASSFGTSFGETQYF
-	TRBJ1-2	TRBV19	-	11	TGTGCCAGTGAAGGGGTGGGTGGCTACACCTTC	CASEGVGGYTF
-	TRBJ1-6	TRBV18	-	15	TGTGCCAGCTCACTGTTCCCGACAGACGGCTCACCCCTCCACTTT	CASSLFPTDGSPLHF
-	TRBJ2-3	TRBV11-3	-	15	TGTGCCAGCAGCCCCGCCCAGGCTGGGGAAGATACGCAGTATTTT	CASSPAQAGEDTQYF
TRBD2	TRBJ2-4	TRBV11-3	large	19	TGTGCCAGCAGCTTAGTCGGACTAGCGGGAGGGCAGGGCAAAAACATTCAGTACTTC	CASSLVGLAGGQGKNIQYF
-	TRBJ2-3	TRBV15	-	15	TGTGCCACCAGCAGAGAGGGGGAACCTAGAGATATGCAGTATTTT	CATSREGEPRDMQYF